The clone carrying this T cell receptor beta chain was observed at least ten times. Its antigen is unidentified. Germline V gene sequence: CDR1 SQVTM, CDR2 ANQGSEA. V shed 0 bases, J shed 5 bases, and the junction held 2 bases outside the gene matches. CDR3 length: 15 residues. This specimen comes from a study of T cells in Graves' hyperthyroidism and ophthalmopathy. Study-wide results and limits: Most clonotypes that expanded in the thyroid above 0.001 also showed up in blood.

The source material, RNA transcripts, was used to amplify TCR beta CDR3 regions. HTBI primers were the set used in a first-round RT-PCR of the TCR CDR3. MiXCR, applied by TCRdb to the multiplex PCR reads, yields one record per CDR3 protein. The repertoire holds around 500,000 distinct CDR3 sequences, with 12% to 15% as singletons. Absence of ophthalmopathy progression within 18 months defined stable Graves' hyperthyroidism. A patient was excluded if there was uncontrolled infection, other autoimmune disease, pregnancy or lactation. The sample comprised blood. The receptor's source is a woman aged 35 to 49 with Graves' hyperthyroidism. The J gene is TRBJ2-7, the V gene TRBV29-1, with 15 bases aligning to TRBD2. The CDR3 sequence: CSVEDGTSGRNEQYF. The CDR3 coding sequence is TGCAGCGTTGAAGATGGGACTAGCGGGAGGAACGAGCAGTACTTC.